This T cell receptor beta chain is from a study of early T cells in non-severe SARS-CoV-2 infection. This clonotype was picked up many times. Researchers attached unique molecular identifiers to individual cDNA molecules. TCRdb reanalysed the 5' RACE reads using MiXCR and keeps one entry per CDR3 protein. The table has 20,000 to 25,000 distinct CDR3 sequences, less than 4.5% seen once. The V gene lost 3 bases and the J gene lost 5 bases, with 22 bases spanning the gap. Per the germline V gene, CDR1 is GTSNPN and CDR2 is SVGIG (reference sequence). The length of the CDR3 is 17 residues. The source of this sequence is an adult who was a healthcare worker with PCR-confirmed SARS-CoV-2 infection or an uninfected control (not recorded which). The V gene is TRBV30, the J gene TRBJ2-2; D is possibly TRBD2 (6 bases). Sample: whole blood. The CDR3 DNA follows: TGTGCCTGGAGCGGAGGGGACTTGAAGAGAATTACCGGGGAGCTGTTTTTT. The encoded protein is CAWSGGDLKRITGELFF. The full variable domain, with the rest looked up from reference TRBV30 and TRBJ2-2, is SQTIHQWPATLVQPVGSPLSLECTVEGTSNPNLYWYRQAAGRGLQLLFYSVGIGQISSEVPQNLSASRPQDRQFILSSKKLLLSDSGFYLCAWSGGDLKRITGELFFGEGSRLTVL.